Sequencing of this T cell receptor beta chain was carried out in a study of technical replicates of blood from a few donors. This clone was recorded only once. Germline V gene lookup returns CDR1 MNHNS and CDR2 SASEGT. The V end was cut by 6 bases, the J end by 12 bases, with 26 bases between. CDR3 length: 15 residues. The method was immunoSEQ multiplex PCR; TCRdb's version includes in-frame clones alone and lacks a portion of them. Of 85,000 to 90,000 clones detected, roughly 92% appear once; the ten largest clones hold roughly 0.25%. Material: T cells isolated from PBMCs. The sequence came from a human donor in good health. The chain employs TRBV6-1 and TRBJ1-2, with D perhaps matching TRBD1 (5 bases). The CDR3 reads CASRGLAGRLYGDTF. In DNA form, the CDR3 reads TGTGCCAGCAGGGGACTCGCAGGGCGCCTCTATGGGGACACCTTC.